The 21 T cell receptor beta chains reported below all come from one sample, sequenced in a study of blood T cell repertoires in COVID-19. Measured with immunoSEQ multiplex PCR; TCRdb has only the in-frame clones, and not every one. The sample yields about 180,000 clones, around 79% seen once. Sequenced: peripheral blood. The receptors shown here come from a woman aged 65 to 85 with acute or convalescent COVID-19.

The rearrangement links TRBV5-6 to TRBJ2-7; 7 bases are a match to TRBD2. Germline-derived CDR1 and CDR2 are SGHDT and YYEEEE. With V trimmed by 4 bases and J by 6 bases, 13 bases remained unmatched. This CDR3 spans 15 amino acids. CDR3 sequence: CASSPPLGGRSEQYF. Here the CDR3 DNA reads TGTGCCAGCAGCCCCCCCCTTGGCGGGAGAAGCGAGCAGTACTTC. The complete variable domain, with remaining parts taken from reference TRBV5-6 and TRBJ2-7, reads DAGVTQSPTHLIKTRGQQVTLRCSPKSGHDTVSWYQQALGQGPQFIFQYYEEEERQRGNFPDRFSGHQFPNYSSELNVNALLLGDSALYLCASSPPLGGRSEQYFGPGTRLTVT.

The chain combines TRBV7-9 with TRBJ2-5; maybe TRBD2 (7 bases). V lost 8 bases to trimming and J lost 3 bases, with 19 bases between them. CDR3 length equals 15 residues. Germline-derived CDR1 and CDR2 are SEHNR and FQNEAQ (reference sequence). CDR3 region: CASSPRGGREETQYF. CDR3 DNA: TGTGCCAGCTCGCCAAGGGGGGGTCGGGAAGAGACCCAGTACTTC. Based on the CDR3 plus reference TRBV7-9 and TRBJ2-5, the full variable domain is DTGVSQNPRHKITKRGQNVTFRCDPISEHNRLYWYRQTLGQGPEFLTYFQNEAQLEKSRLLSDRFSAERPKGSFSTLEIQRTEQGDSAMYLCASSPRGGREETQYFGPGTRLLVL.

V gene TRBV6-5 combines with J gene TRBJ1-2, with TRBD1 matching 7 bases. The CDR3 runs 15 residues. J was trimmed by 8 bases and V by 2 bases; bases with no gene match: 11. Germline CDR1 is MNHEY and CDR2 is SVGAGI. The CDR3 spells CASSYAAATGEGYTF. CDR3 sequence (DNA): TGTGCCAGCAGTTACGCAGCTGCTACAGGGGAGGGCTACACCTTC.

This rearrangement joins TRBV7-2 to TRBJ2-1; D unclear. With 2 bases removed from V and 0 bases from J, the gap between germline ends came to 8 bases. Germline V gene data show CDR1 as SGHTA and CDR2 as FQGNSA. CDR3 length equals 15 residues. The CDR3 region is CASSLITTSYNEQFF. CDR3 DNA: TGTGCCAGCAGCTTAATCACAACCTCCTACAATGAGCAGTTCTTC.

This rearrangement joins TRBV25-1 to TRBJ1-2; 8 nucleotides align to TRBD1. CDR3 length equals 14 residues. The J segment lost 5 bases and the V segment lost 5 bases, leaving 7 bases of the junction unmatched. CDR1 and CDR2 (germline): MGHDK, SYGVNS. CDR3 region: CASSKPGQDYGYTF. The CDR3 DNA sequence: TGTGCCAGCAGTAAACCGGGACAGGATTATGGCTACACCTTC.

This clone was detected once. This chain joins TRBV7-9 and TRBJ2-7; TRBD1 might be the D (6 bases). CDR3 length: 16 residues. Trimming cost V 1 base and J 0 bases, with 13 bases left between them. Germline CDR1 and CDR2: SEHNR and FQNEAQ (reference sequence). The CDR3 protein is CASSLEVGGYSYEQYF. The CDR3, as DNA: TGTGCCAGCAGCTTAGAAGTTGGGGGCTACTCCTACGAGCAGTACTTC.

The rearrangement joins TRBV7-6 to TRBJ2-1; 7 nucleotides align to TRBD1. The V segment lost 2 bases and the J segment 3 bases; nucleotides outside the gene matches: 10. The CDR3 has 17 residues. The germline CDR1 and CDR2 sequences are SGHVS and FNYEAQ. The CDR3 reads CASSLPTKTGSYNEQFF. The DNA of the CDR3 is TGTGCCAGCAGCTTACCGACGAAGACAGGGAGCTACAATGAGCAGTTCTTC.

The chain links TRBV6-6 to TRBJ2-7; TRBD1 might be the D (6 bases). The CDR3 extends over 12 amino acids. From germline, CDR1 is MNHNY and CDR2 SVGAGI (reference sequence). Trimming cost V 4 bases and J 4 bases, with 8 bases left between them. The CDR3 DNA sequence: TGTGCCAGCAGTTCACAGGGATACGAGCAGTACTTC. This translates into CASSSQGYEQYF.

V gene TRBV19 combines with J gene TRBJ2-7; possible D gene TRBD1, 6 bases. Trimming took off 4 bases at V and 7 bases at J, with 14 bases between the two ends. Germline loops: CDR1 LNHDA, CDR2 SQIVND (reference sequence). The CDR3 is 13 residues long. The CDR3 here is CASSKSGTTEQYF. Here the CDR3 DNA reads TGTGCCAGTAGTAAATCCGGGACAACGGAGCAGTACTTC.

V usage is TRBV5-6 and J usage is TRBJ2-2; 7 bases agree with TRBD1. Losses at the gene ends were 4 bases for V and 7 bases for J; bases not matched to a gene: 13. This CDR3 contains 16 residues. The V gene's germline CDR1 is SGHDT and CDR2 YYEEEE. This CDR3 reads CASSVQRGPGVGELFF. The DNA for the CDR3 is TGTGCCAGCAGCGTTCAGAGGGGGCCCGGGGTCGGGGAGCTGTTTTTT.

The chain couples TRBV12-3 or TRBV12-4 to TRBJ1-4; TRBD1 is a possible D gene (5 bases). This CDR3 region has 13 residues. Trimming cost V 3 bases and J 6 bases, with 8 bases left between them. CDR3 sequence reads: CASSLARDEKLFF. CDR3 in DNA: TGTGCCAGCAGTTTGGCCAGGGATGAAAAACTGTTTTTT.

As regards this clone: In the same sample, other DNA sequences code for this CDR3. The CDR3 loop reads CASSREETQYF. CDR3 coding DNA: TGTGCCAGCAGCCGGGAGGAGACCCAGTACTTC. V and J are TRBV5-6 and TRBJ2-5; D might be TRBD2 (6 bases). This CDR3 is built from 11 residues. Germline CDR1 is SGHDT and CDR2 is YYEEEE. With 4 bases removed from V and 5 bases from J, the gap between germline ends came to 6 bases.

CDR3 protein: CASTTPRTGRFWGRAVSYNEQFF. DNA for the CDR3: TGTGCCAGCACCACCCCAAGAACAGGCAGGTTTTGGGGGAGGGCCGTCTCCTACAATGAGCAGTTCTTC. V and J are TRBV28 and TRBJ2-1, with TRBD2 matching 7 bases. The germline V gene encodes CDR1 MDHEN and CDR2 SYDVKM. The CDR3 is made up of 23 amino acids. V lost 7 bases and J lost 0; bases outside the gene matches: 30.

This clone was detected once. V usage is TRBV6-2 or TRBV6-3 and J usage is TRBJ1-2, with D perhaps TRBD1 (5 bases). This CDR3 is built from 15 residues. Germline CDR1 is MNHEY and CDR2 is SVGEGT. Trimming removed 1 base at V and 0 bases at J, with 9 bases between. DNA for the CDR3: TGTGCCAGCAGTTACTTTGACAGTTCTAACTATGGCTACACCTTC. It codes for CASSYFDSSNYGYTF.

V gene TRBV29-1 combines with J gene TRBJ1-4, with TRBD1 matching 8 bases. The CDR3 has 17 residues. The ends lost 4 bases at V and 0 bases at J; junction bases unmatched: 10. The germline V gene encodes CDR1 SQVTM and CDR2 ANQGSEA. The CDR3 loop reads CSVARGPPHATNEKLFF. The CDR3 nucleotides read TGCAGCGTTGCCAGGGGGCCCCCCCATGCAACTAATGAAAAACTGTTTTTT.

This clone has only a few counts. The chain joins TRBV3-1 (or the pseudogene TRBV3-2) to TRBJ1-1; D is ambiguous. Germline values: CDR1 LGHDT, CDR2 YNNKEL (reference sequence). The CDR3 spans 13 residues. The V and J ends lost 2 bases and 1 base respectively, with 5 bases between them. The CDR3 loop reads CASSQKQNTEAFF. The DNA for the CDR3 is TGTGCCAGCAGCCAAAAACAGAACACTGAAGCTTTCTTT.

This chain joins TRBV6-1 and TRBJ1-6, with 8 positions matching TRBD1. Looked up from germline, CDR1 is MNHNS and CDR2 is SASEGT. Trimming took 3 bases from V and 10 from J; bases not matched to a gene: 14. The CDR3 length is 17 residues. The CDR3 region has the DNA TGTGCCAGCAGTGAGGCGGCTCAGGGGGCGTCTTGGTCACCCCTCCACTTT. It yields the protein CASSEAAQGASWSPLHF.

The chain couples TRBV9 to TRBJ2-1, with 10 bases fitting TRBD2. Trimming cost V 4 bases and J 4 bases; bases outside gene matches: 5. Germline lookup yields CDR1 SGDLS and CDR2 YYNGEE. CDR3 length: 15 residues. The CDR3 sequence: CASSRLAGSYNEQFF. CDR3 DNA sequence: TGTGCCAGCAGCCGACTAGCGGGTAGTTACAATGAGCAGTTCTTC.

The V gene is TRBV18, the J gene TRBJ2-1; 8 nucleotides match TRBD2. With 1 base clipped from V and 4 bases from J, the junction kept 18 bases outside the gene matches. This CDR3 is built from 20 residues. From germline, CDR1 is KGHSH and CDR2 LQKENI. CDR3 amino acids: CASSPRQVTVAGGNYNEQFF. CDR3 sequence (DNA): TGTGCCAGCTCACCACGACAGGTAACAGTCGCGGGAGGAAATTACAATGAGCAGTTCTTC.

The gene calls are TRBV6-5 and TRBJ2-2; 7 nucleotides match TRBD2. Germline trimming cut 10 bases from V and 9 bases from J; bases unmatched to any gene: 17. The germline V gene has CDR1 MNHEY and CDR2 SVGAGI. The CDR3 contains 15 residues. The DNA for the CDR3 is TGTGCCACCGCGCCAGGGCGGGGGTCCCGCTGGGAGCTGTTTTTT. The encoded protein is CATAPGRGSRWELFF.

J is TRBJ1-4 and V is TRBV6-6; the D gene is possibly TRBD1 (6 bases). This CDR3 is built from 14 residues. The V gene's germline CDR1 is MNHNY and CDR2 SVGAGI (reference sequence). V gave up 5 bases and J gave up 6 bases, with 13 bases separating them. This CDR3 is CASSTRQDYEKLFF. In nucleotides, the CDR3 is TGTGCCAGCAGTACCCGACAGGACTATGAAAAACTGTTTTTT.